This section outlines one TCR beta chain sequence together with its context. From blood CD8+ and CD4+ T cells, TCR beta sequences were generated. The multiple sclerosis controls, all treatment-naive patients, had relapsing-remitting disease that was stable or active. While CD8+ and CD4+ T cells were isolated negatively, TEMRA cells were enriched by FACS. Random hexamers served to reverse transcribe about 0.45 to 1 ug RNA. TCR beta CDR3 was amplified by immunoSEQ multiplex PCR. This amplification extended across 54 Vbeta and 13 Jbeta segments. TCRdb used MiXCR to reprocess the immunoSEQ multiplex PCR reads, holding one entry per CDR3 protein. The profile shows about 130,000 distinct CDR3 sequences, approximately 89% of them singletons. The data were obtained in a study of CD8 T cells in Susac syndrome. V was trimmed by 0 bases and J by 4 bases, leaving 14 bases between them. The CDR3 runs to 16 residues. CDR1 and CDR2 (germline): SGDLS, YYNGEE.

The rearrangement joins TRBV9 to TRBJ2-1; tentative D call: TRBD2 (7 bases). Source material: CD8+ T cells from PBMCs. The TCR was taken from a human donor with multiple sclerosis. The CDR3 DNA reads TGTGCCAGCAGCGTAGGGGGGGGGCTACCTTACAATGAGCAGTTCTTC. Its translation: CASSVGGGLPYNEQFF.